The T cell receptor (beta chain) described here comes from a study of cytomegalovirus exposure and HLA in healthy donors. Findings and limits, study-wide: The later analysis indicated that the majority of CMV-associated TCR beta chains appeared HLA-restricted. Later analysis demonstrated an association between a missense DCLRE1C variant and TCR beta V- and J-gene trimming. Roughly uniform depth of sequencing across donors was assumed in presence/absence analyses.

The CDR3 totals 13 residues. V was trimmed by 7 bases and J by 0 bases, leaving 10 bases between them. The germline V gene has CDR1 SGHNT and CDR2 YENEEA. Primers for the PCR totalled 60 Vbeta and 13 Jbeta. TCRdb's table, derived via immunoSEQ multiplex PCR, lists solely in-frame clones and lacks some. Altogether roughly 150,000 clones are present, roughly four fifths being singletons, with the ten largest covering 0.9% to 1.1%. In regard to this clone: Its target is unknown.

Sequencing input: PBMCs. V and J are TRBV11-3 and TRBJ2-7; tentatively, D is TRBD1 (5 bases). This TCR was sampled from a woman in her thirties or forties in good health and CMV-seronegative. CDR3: CASNQGVSYEQYF. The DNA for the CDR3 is TGTGCCAGCAACCAAGGGGTCTCCTACGAGCAGTACTTC.